These T cell receptor beta chains were read from a single sample in a study of early T cells in non-severe SARS-CoV-2 infection. TCRdb processed the 5' RACE reads anew with MiXCR; each CDR3 protein has one entry. The data contain roughly 64,000 distinct CDR3 sequences, about 12% of them singletons. What was sequenced was whole blood. The receptors shown here come from an adult who was a healthcare worker with PCR-confirmed SARS-CoV-2 infection or an uninfected control (not recorded which). The CDR3 runs from the conserved cysteine through the conserved F or W. The D gene is left open where the match is weak. Clone size appears in some rows only: once, few, many, or a class for an expanded clone.

d_call,clone_size,j_call,v_call,cdr3_nt,cdr3_aa
-,few,TRBJ2-2,TRBV5-5,TGTGCCAGCAGCTTGGCCGGTGGGATTTTCGCCGGGGAGCTGTTTTTT,CASSLAGGIFAGELFF
-,many,TRBJ1-2,TRBV20-1,TGCAGTGCCGCAGAGGCCCCGAACTATGGCTACACCTTC,CSAAEAPNYGYTF
-,few,TRBJ2-7,TRBV3-1,TGTGCCAGCAGCCAAGTTGGAAAGCAGTACTTC,CASSQVGKQYF
-,many,TRBJ1-5,TRBV27,TGTGCCAGCAGTCCTCAAGGGGATCAGCCCCAGCATTTT,CASSPQGDQPQHF
-,many,TRBJ2-3,TRBV6-4,TGTGCCAGCAGTGAAGGTGTGGGCACAGATACGCAGTATTTT,CASSEGVGTDTQYF
-,many,TRBJ2-7,TRBV13,TGTGCCAGCAGCTTATCGGCAGGGAGCTCCTACGAGCAGTACTTC,CASSLSAGSSYEQYF
-,few,TRBJ2-7,TRBV5-4,TGTGCCAGCAGCTTGGAGGCGATCTCCGAGCAGTACTTC,CASSLEAISEQYF
-,many,TRBJ2-3,TRBV10-3,TGTGCCATCAGTCAGGAGGAGGATACGCAGTATTTT,CAISQEEDTQYF
-,-,TRBJ1-5,TRBV11-1,TGTGCCAGCAGCCAGGACACTAATCAGCCCCAGCATTTT,CASSQDTNQPQHF
-,few,TRBJ1-2,TRBV18,TGTGCCAGCTCACCAGGGGCAGGCGGTCACTATGGCTACACCTTC,CASSPGAGGHYGYTF
TRBD1,-,TRBJ2-4,TRBV29-1,TGCAGCGTTGTACCAGGGGGCTTAAACATTCAGTACTTC,CSVVPGGLNIQYF
-,-,TRBJ2-4,TRBV7-2,TGTGCCAGCAGCGGCCAGCCTACGGACATTCAGTACTTC,CASSGQPTDIQYF
-,many,TRBJ1-5,TRBV7-9,TGTGCCAGCAGCTTAGGTATAGGGTTACAGCCCCAGCATTTT,CASSLGIGLQPQHF
-,few,TRBJ2-2,TRBV5-5,TGTGCCAGCAGCGGAGGCGGCGGCGGGGGCCTTCACCGGGAGCTGTTTTTT,CASSGGGGGGLHRELFF
-,-,TRBJ2-2,TRBV20-1,TGCAGTGCTAGAGATTCCGTGACTGCGAACACCGGGGAGCTGTTTTTT,CSARDSVTANTGELFF
-,few,TRBJ2-7,TRBV29-1,TGCAGCGTTGCCAGGACGGAAGCCTACGAGCAGTACTTC,CSVARTEAYEQYF
-,-,TRBJ1-6,TRBV7-2,TGTGCCAGCAGCTTAGTGGGGGGGCTGGATTCACCCCTCCACTTT,CASSLVGGLDSPLHF
TRBD1,few,TRBJ2-2,TRBV11-2,TGTGCCAGCAGCCCGGGACAGGGGGCATGGACCGGGGAGCTGTTTTTT,CASSPGQGAWTGELFF
-,few,TRBJ1-1,TRBV11-2,TGTGCCAGCAGCTTAGACGGCCGACTGAACACTGAAGCTTTCTTT,CASSLDGRLNTEAFF
-,-,TRBJ2-7,TRBV14,TGTGCCAGCAGCCAAGAGTCCGGGACGTCCAACGAGCAGTACTTC,CASSQESGTSNEQYF
TRBD1,few,TRBJ2-1,TRBV15,TGTGCCACCAGCACCGACAGGGGATCCTACAATGAGCAGTTCTTC,CATSTDRGSYNEQFF
TRBD1,-,TRBJ2-7,TRBV29-1,TGCAGCGTTGATGGTCCAGGGGGCTCCTACGAGCAGTACTTC,CSVDGPGGSYEQYF
-,-,TRBJ2-1,TRBV27,TGTGCCAGCAGTTTATCGGCCCGATACAATGAGCAGTTCTTC,CASSLSARYNEQFF
TRBD1,many,TRBJ1-2,TRBV20-1,TGCAGTGCCCATGGGGGACAGGGGGCTGTTAACTATGGCTACACCTTC,CSAHGGQGAVNYGYTF
-,few,TRBJ1-1,TRBV5-4,TGTGCCAGCAGGGCGGGGGGCCGGAACACTGAAGCTTTCTTT,CASRAGGRNTEAFF
-,-,TRBJ1-2,TRBV9,TGTGCCAGCGTCACCGGGACGTATGGCTACACCTTC,CASVTGTYGYTF
-,-,TRBJ1-2,TRBV6-4,TGTGCCAGCAGTGACTCTGGCGGCAGCGGAAACTATGGCTACACCTTC,CASSDSGGSGNYGYTF
-,-,TRBJ2-2,TRBV5-5,TGTGCCAGCAGCTTAAGCGGCTGGGCCGGGGAGCTGTTTTTT,CASSLSGWAGELFF
-,few,TRBJ2-2,TRBV19,TGTGCCAGTAGCCCTACAGGGTACGCCGGGGAGCTGTTTTTT,CASSPTGYAGELFF
-,few,TRBJ2-2,TRBV6-4,TGTGCCAGCAGTCCCGGGACGGCGAACACCGGGGAGCTGTTTTTT,CASSPGTANTGELFF
TRBD2,few,TRBJ2-5,TRBV19,TGTGCCAGTGGGGGAGGGCTAGTGCAAGAGACCCAGTACTTC,CASGGGLVQETQYF
-,-,TRBJ2-1,TRBV6-2/TRBV6-3,TGTGCCAGCAGTTACACCCGCACGAGCTCCTACAATGAGCAGTTCTTC,CASSYTRTSSYNEQFF